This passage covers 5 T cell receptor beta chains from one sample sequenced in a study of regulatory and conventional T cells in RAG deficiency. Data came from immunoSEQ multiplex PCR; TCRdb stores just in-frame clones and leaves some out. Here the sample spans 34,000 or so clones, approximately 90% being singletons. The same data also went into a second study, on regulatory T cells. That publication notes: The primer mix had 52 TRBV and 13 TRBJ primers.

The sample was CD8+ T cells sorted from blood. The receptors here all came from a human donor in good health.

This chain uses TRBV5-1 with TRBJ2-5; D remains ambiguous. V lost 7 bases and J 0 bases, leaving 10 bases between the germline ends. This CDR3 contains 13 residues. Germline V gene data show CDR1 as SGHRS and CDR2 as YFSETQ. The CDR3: CASSKDHQETQYF. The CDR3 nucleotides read TGCGCCAGCTCCAAGGACCACCAAGAGACCCAGTACTTC.

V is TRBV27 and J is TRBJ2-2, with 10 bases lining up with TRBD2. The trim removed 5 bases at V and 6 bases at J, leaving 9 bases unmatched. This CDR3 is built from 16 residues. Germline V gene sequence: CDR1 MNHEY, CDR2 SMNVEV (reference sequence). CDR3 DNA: TGTGCCAGCAGTCCCGTTAGTAGCGGGAGGCCCGGGGAGCTGTTTTTT. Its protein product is CASSPVSSGRPGELFF.

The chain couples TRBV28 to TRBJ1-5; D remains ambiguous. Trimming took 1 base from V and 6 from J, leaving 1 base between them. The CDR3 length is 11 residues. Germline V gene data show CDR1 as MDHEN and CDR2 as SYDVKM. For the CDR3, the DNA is TGTGCCAGCAGTTTATCTCAGCCCCAGCATTTT. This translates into CASSLSQPQHF.

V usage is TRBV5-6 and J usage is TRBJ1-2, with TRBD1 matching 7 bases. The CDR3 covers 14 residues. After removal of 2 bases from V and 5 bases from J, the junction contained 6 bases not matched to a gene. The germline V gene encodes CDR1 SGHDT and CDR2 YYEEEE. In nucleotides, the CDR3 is TGTGCCAGCAGCTTCGGGACAGCCAATTATGGCTACACCTTC. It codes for CASSFGTANYGYTF.

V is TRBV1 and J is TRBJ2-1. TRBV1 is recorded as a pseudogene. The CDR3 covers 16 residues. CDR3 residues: CTSSQVIQPSYNEQFF. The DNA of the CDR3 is TGCACCAGCAGCCAAGTTATCCAACCCTCCTACAATGAGCAGTTCTTC.